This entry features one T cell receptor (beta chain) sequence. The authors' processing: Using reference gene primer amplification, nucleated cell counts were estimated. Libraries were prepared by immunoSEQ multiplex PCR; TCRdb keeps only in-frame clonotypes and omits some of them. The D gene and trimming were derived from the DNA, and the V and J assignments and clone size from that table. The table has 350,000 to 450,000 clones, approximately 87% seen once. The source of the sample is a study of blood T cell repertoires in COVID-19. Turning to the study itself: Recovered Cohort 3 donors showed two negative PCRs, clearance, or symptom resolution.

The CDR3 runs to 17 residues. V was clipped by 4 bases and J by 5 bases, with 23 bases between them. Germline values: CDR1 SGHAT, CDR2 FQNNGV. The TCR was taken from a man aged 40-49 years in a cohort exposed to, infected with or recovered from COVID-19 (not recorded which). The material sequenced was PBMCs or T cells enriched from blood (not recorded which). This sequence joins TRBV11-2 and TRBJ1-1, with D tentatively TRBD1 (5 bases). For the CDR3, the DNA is TGTGCCAGCAGCTCTAGCGGGGGGGACGGATTAAGGACTGAAGCTTTCTTT. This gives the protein CASSSSGGDGLRTEAFF. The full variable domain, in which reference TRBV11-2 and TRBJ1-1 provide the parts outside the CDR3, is EAGVAQSPRYKIIEKRQSVAFWCNPISGHATLYWYQQILGQGPKLLIQFQNNGVVDDSQLPKDRFSAERLKGVDSTLKIQPAKLEDSAVYLCASSSSGGDGLRTEAFFGQGTRLTVV.